These 2 T cell receptor beta chains were all obtained from the same sample, sequenced in a study of T cell repertoires in cytomegalovirus infection. Each CDR3 protein gets one entry after TCRdb re-called the reads with MiXCR. The table lists 570,000 or so distinct CDR3 sequences, roughly 43% of them singletons. Their antigen targets remain unknown. The sequencing here drew on cultured PBMCs, taken from culture after CMV antigen stimulation. These receptors were taken from a human donor in good health (CMV status not recorded). Some clones in this sample may be carry-over from other donors' samples.

This chain uses TRBV7-6 with TRBJ1-2, with a tentative D call TRBD1 (5 bases). Looked up from germline, CDR1 is SGHVS and CDR2 is FNYEAQ. This CDR3 is 12 amino acids long. With 7 bases removed from V and 6 bases from J, the gap between germline ends came to 12 bases. CDR3 sequence: CASTSAGDGYTF. DNA of the CDR3: TGTGCCAGCACCTCGGCGGGGGATGGCTACACCTTC.

This clonotype was detected a few times. This chain joins TRBV7-8 and TRBJ2-2; 12 nucleotides match TRBD2. This CDR3 has 17 residues. V lost 6 bases to trimming and J lost 4 bases; unmatched junction nucleotides: 9. The germline CDR1 and CDR2 sequences are SGHVS and FQNEAQ. This chain's CDR3 is CASRPLAGGGSTGELFF. CDR3 DNA sequence: TGTGCCAGCAGACCACTAGCGGGGGGCGGGAGCACCGGGGAGCTGTTTTTT.